These 4 T cell receptor beta chains share one sample of origin, sequenced in a study of T cell responses to AZD1222 COVID-19 vaccine. Clones were read by immunoSEQ multiplex PCR, and TCRdb kept only the in-frame ones, dropping some. The repertoire holds 100,000 to 150,000 clones, with more than 70% as singletons. The sample in question was peripheral blood, obtained on day 0 of AZD1222 vaccination. These receptors all stem from an adult in good health.

This chain links TRBV29-1 with TRBJ1-3; tentatively, D is TRBD1 (6 bases). V gave up 6 bases and J gave up 4 bases, with 16 bases separating them. Germline values: CDR1 SQVTM, CDR2 ANQGSEA. The CDR3 has 14 amino acids. CDR3 nucleotides: TGCAGCGTAGGGGACACCGGTGGCGGAAACACCATATATTTT. Residues: CSVGDTGGGNTIYF.

The chain joins TRBV29-1 to TRBJ2-1; no definite D call. V lost 1 base to trimming and J lost 4 bases, with 23 bases between them. Germline assignment: CDR1 SQVTM and CDR2 ANQGSEA. This CDR3 comprises 18 residues. The CDR3 sequence is CSVEVFGRAIDGYNEQFF. The CDR3 DNA is TGCAGCGTTGAAGTATTTGGTCGAGCCATAGACGGATACAATGAGCAGTTCTTC.

The chain has TRBV9 and TRBJ1-4; 8 bases map to TRBD1. This CDR3 contains 15 residues. V shed 4 bases and J 6 bases; nucleotides not matched to a gene: 8. The V gene's germline CDR1 is SGDLS and CDR2 YYNGEE. CDR3: CASSPRTGNDEKLFF. CDR3 nucleotides: TGTGCCAGCAGCCCCCGGACAGGGAATGATGAAAAACTGTTTTTT.

This clone was counted between two and nine times. This rearrangement joins TRBV19 to TRBJ1-1; weak D call: TRBD1 (6 bases). Looked up from germline, CDR1 is LNHDA and CDR2 is SQIVND (reference sequence). The V end lost 1 base, the J end lost 3 bases, and 12 bases lay between the germline ends. The CDR3 totals 15 residues. The CDR3 sequence: CASSIVGGQDTEAFF. The CDR3 nucleotides read TGTGCCAGTAGTATAGTAGGGGGGCAGGACACTGAAGCTTTCTTT.